These 2 T cell receptor beta chains were sequenced from one sample in a study of blood T cell repertoires in COVID-19. TCRdb keeps only in-frame clones here, not all; method: immunoSEQ multiplex PCR. The data hold approximately 400,000 clones, with over 75% observed a single time. Input material: PBMCs or T cells enriched from blood (not recorded which). The receptors come from a man aged 25 to 40 who had recovered from COVID-19.

The chain employs TRBV9 and TRBJ2-2; possible D gene TRBD1, 5 bases. The CDR3 contains 15 residues. V was cut by 2 bases and J by 6 bases, with 14 bases left in between. Germline loops: CDR1 SGDLS, CDR2 YYNGEE. The CDR3 is CASSVRQGAPGELFF. The DNA for the CDR3 is TGTGCCAGCAGCGTGAGGCAGGGTGCACCCGGGGAGCTGTTTTTT.

Only one count was recorded for this clone. This rearrangement joins TRBV18 to TRBJ2-7; TRBD1 is a possible D gene (6 bases). The germline V and J ends were trimmed by 1 base and 4 bases, with 14 bases remaining between them. This CDR3 region has 15 residues. Germline CDR1 is KGHSH and CDR2 is LQKENI. CDR3 in amino acids: CASSPRGDMSYEQYF. CDR3 nucleotides: TGTGCCAGCTCACCACGAGGGGACATGTCATACGAGCAGTACTTC.